The clone carrying this T cell receptor beta chain occurred a few times. This sample is drawn from a study of blood T cell repertoires in COVID-19. About the research overall: Sites across the United States, Italy and Spain contributed samples from acute and convalescent COVID-19. Sources were T cells, B-cell-depleted T cells, or PBMCs; the material itself was cDNA or gDNA.

The CDR3 contains 17 residues. CDR1 MNHEY and CDR2 SMNVEV come from the germline V gene (reference sequence). J was trimmed by 2 bases and V by 3 bases; bases with no gene match: 7. Clones were read by immunoSEQ multiplex PCR, and TCRdb kept only the in-frame ones, dropping some. The table records around 300,000 clones, just over 90% of them present only once. The sample taken for sequencing was peripheral blood. This chain joins TRBV27 and TRBJ2-6; 7 nucleotides align to TRBD1. The receptor was isolated from a woman aged 25 to 39 with COVID-19, enrolled during active disease. The CDR3 nucleotides are TGTGCCAGCAGTTTGACAGGGTTTCAGGCTGGGGCCAACGTCCTGACTTTC. Residues: CASSLTGFQAGANVLTF.